One TCR beta chain is described in this entry. As yet, its antigen is unknown. Two nested PCRs, of around 16 and 10 cycles, processed TCRalpha and TCRbeta cDNA. TCRdb re-called the 5' RACE reads and catalogs CDR3 proteins one per entry, DNA excluded. This sample contains fewer than 550,000 distinct CDR3 sequences. This sample was included in a study of monozygotic twins with inflammatory bowel disease. Study findings and constraints: There was no support for any single strong signal or clonotype associated with IBD. Among patients, repertoires may have gained variability from differing immunosuppressive treatments.

T cells were not sorted, and total RNA was isolated straight from whole blood. The sample was blood. The clonotype comes from a human donor with ulcerative colitis or Crohn's disease, or a healthy co-twin of an affected twin (not recorded which).

Here the CDR3 reads CASSSTPTGELFF. The chain links TRBV7-8 to TRBJ2-2. The V gene's germline CDR1 is SGHVS and CDR2 FQNEAQ. This CDR3 comprises 13 residues.